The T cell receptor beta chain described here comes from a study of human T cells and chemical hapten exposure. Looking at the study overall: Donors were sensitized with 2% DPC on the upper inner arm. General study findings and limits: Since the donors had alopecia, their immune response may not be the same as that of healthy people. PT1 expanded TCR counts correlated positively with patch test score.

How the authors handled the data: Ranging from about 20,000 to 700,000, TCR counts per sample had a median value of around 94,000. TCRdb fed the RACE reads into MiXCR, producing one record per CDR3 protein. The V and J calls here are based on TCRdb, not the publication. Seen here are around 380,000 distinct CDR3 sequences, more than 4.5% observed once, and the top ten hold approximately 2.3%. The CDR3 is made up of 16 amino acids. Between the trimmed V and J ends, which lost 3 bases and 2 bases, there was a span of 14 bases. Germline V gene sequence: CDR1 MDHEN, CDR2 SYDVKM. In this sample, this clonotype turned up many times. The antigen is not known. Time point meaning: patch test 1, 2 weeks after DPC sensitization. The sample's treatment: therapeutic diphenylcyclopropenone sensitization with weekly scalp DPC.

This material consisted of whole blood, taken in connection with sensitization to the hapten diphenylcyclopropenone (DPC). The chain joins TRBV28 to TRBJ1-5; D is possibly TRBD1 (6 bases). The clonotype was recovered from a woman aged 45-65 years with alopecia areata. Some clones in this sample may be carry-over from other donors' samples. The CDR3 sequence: CASSFLDRTRNQPQHF. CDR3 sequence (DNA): TGTGCCAGCAGTTTCCTTGACAGGACCCGCAATCAGCCCCAGCATTTT.